The T cell receptor beta chain described here comes from a study of Ad26.COV2.S vaccination and SARS-CoV-2 variants. Study-wide background: Ad26.COV2.S was injected intramuscularly once or twice, 56 days apart.

Study-wide points: Comparable non-spike TCR breadth was observed in vaccine and placebo recipients. Breadth, reportedly substantial, characterized the spike-specific CD8+ and CD4+ T cell responses after vaccination.

Germline V gene sequence: CDR1 MNHEY, CDR2 SVGEGT. Deletions cut 2 bases from V and 8 bases from J, with 12 bases between. The CDR3 runs 13 residues. This clone was detected once. The target antigen is unknown. Generated by immunoSEQ multiplex PCR, the TCRdb table keeps only in-frame clones and is missing some. The table shows roughly 680,000 clones, with around 89% occurring only once. Treatment specified: some 19 received Ad26.COV2.S at low or high dose, single or two shots; roughly 5 received placebo; per-sample allocation not given. It was on day 63 after the first vaccine or placebo injection that samples were taken. What was given as vaccine was an Ad26 vector encoding Wuhan-strain SARS-CoV-2 spike.

The source material was peripheral blood, sampled in a trial of Ad26.COV2.S vaccine versus placebo. The chain has TRBV6-2 or TRBV6-3 and TRBJ1-2, with a possible D match to TRBD1 (6 bases). The sequence was collected from a person aged 18 to 65 who received the Ad26.COV2.S COVID-19 vaccine or a placebo. In DNA form, the CDR3 reads TGTGCCAGCAGTTACGGGACAAACTCCGGCTACACCTTC. It yields the protein CASSYGTNSGYTF.